This TCR beta chain was identified in a study of identifying expanded T cells in peripheral blood. Findings and limits, study-wide: Over around two and four weeks, about 15 and 19 clones changed, versus approximately 1.2 between replicates. Clone count variance between approximately two-week samples rose with total template count.

Repertoires were generated with immunoSEQ multiplex PCR, while TCRdb's copy carries only in-frame clones and drops some. The repertoire holds tens of thousands of clones, with roughly 88% as singletons. About this clone: The antigen is undetermined.

Trimming cost V 0 bases and J 1 base, with 6 bases left between them. Germline CDR1 is GTSNPN and CDR2 is SVGIG (reference sequence). The CDR3 contains 13 residues. Collection occurred without any documented infections or immune events in donors. This chain uses TRBV30 with TRBJ2-5; D call uncertain. The specimen was blood. The receptor was derived from a person between 18 and 69 years old in good health. CDR3 sequence: CAWSVGFQETQYF. The DNA for the CDR3 is TGTGCCTGGAGTGTAGGCTTCCAAGAGACCCAGTACTTC.